The TCR beta chain described here comes from a study of post-analysis software for immune sequencing data. For the study at large: The patients showed relapsing-remitting, secondary progressive and progressive-relapsing multiple sclerosis courses. Study-wide results and limits: Controls showed lower frequencies than patients for roughly five TRBV segments, and TRBV5-6, TRBV5-1 and TRBV20-1 were among these. In multiple sclerosis, normalized Chao1 diversity was significantly below that of controls. By F measure, samples from a shared preparation batch strongly co-clustered.

The TCR beta cDNA libraries contained unique molecular identifiers. Input of roughly 0.85 to 11 million T cells yielded hundreds of thousands of cDNA molecules. TCRdb ran MiXCR on the PCR reads and lists one entry per CDR3 protein. The repertoire consists of approximately 660,000 distinct CDR3 sequences, with around 64% occurring once and the leading ten covering about 11%. Concerning this clonotype itself: Its antigen is as yet unknown.

V gave up 3 bases and J gave up 2 bases, with 12 bases separating them. CDR1 and CDR2 from the germline V gene are SGHRS and YFSETQ. The CDR3 spans 16 residues. The TCR sequence derives from a girl aged 2-15 years with multiple sclerosis. The sequenced sample was blood. The V and J genes are TRBV5-1 and TRBJ2-6, with D perhaps matching TRBD1 (5 bases). The CDR3 DNA reads TGCGCCAGCAGCTCATGGGCCAGGGCTGGGGCCAACGTCCTGACTTTC. This gives the protein CASSSWARAGANVLTF.